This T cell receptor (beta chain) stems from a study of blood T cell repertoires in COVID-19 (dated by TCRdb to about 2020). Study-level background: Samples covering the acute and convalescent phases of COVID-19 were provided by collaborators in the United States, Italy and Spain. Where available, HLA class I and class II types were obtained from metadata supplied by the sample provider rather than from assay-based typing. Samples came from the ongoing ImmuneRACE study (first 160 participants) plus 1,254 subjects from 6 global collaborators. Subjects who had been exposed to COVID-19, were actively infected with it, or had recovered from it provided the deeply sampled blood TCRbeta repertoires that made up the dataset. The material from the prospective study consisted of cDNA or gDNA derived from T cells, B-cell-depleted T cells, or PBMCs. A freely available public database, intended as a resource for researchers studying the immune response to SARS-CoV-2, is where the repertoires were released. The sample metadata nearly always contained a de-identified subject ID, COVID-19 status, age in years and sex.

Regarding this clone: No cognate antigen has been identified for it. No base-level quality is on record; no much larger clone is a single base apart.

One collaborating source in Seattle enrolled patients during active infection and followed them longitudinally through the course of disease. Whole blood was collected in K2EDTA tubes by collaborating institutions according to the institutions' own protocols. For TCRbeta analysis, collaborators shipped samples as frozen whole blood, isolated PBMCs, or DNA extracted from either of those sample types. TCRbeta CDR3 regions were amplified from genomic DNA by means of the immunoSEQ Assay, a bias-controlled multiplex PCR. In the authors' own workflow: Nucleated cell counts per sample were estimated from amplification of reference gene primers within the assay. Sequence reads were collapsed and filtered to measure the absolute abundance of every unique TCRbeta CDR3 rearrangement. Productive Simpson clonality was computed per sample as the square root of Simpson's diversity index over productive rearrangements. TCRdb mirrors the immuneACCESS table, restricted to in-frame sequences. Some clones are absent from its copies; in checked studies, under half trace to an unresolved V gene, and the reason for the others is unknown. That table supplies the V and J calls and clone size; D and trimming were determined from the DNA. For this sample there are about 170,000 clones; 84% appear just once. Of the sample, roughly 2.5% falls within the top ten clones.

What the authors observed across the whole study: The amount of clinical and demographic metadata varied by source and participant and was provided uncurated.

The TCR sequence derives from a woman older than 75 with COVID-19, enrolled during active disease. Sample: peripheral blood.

The DNA sequence reads TGTGCCAGTAGTACTTTAGCGGGAGGGGCGACCCAGTACTTC. The translation is CASSTLAGGATQYF. The sequence links TRBV19 to TRBJ2-5; TRBD2 lines up with 11 middle nucleotides. The CDR3 runs 14 residues from the cysteine to the phenylalanine. The sequence is cut down to CDR3 DNA, 42 bases in frame from base 1. For this chain, trimming is 4 bases at the V end and 7 bases at the J end, and the number of junction bases without a gene match is 5. CDR1 and CDR2, per the germline V gene (reference sequence), are LNHDA and SQIVND.